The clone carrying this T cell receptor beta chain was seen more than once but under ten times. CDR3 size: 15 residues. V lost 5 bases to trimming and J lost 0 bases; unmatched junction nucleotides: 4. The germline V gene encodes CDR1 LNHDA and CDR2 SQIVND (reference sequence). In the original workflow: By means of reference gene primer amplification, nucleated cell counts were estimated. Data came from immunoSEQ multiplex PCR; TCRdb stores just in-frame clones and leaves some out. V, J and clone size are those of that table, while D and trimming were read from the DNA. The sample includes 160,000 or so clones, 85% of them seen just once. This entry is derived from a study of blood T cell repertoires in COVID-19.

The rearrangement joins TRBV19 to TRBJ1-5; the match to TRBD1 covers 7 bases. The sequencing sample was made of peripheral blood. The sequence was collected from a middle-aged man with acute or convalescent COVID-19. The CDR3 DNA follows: TGTGCCAGTAGTGGCCGGGACAGTAGCAATCAGCCCCAGCATTTT. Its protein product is CASSGRDSSNQPQHF.